Each of the 9 T cell receptor beta chains below was sequenced from the same sample in a study of blood T cell repertoires in COVID-19. The table came from immunoSEQ multiplex PCR; TCRdb's copy has only in-frame clones and leaves some out. Among about 27,000 clones listed, roughly four fifths were seen once. Material for sequencing was peripheral blood. These receptors came from a man in his 70s with active COVID-19.

The chain combines TRBV7-8 with TRBJ2-1, with TRBD2 matching 10 bases. Per the germline V gene, CDR1 is SGHVS and CDR2 is FQNEAQ. Trimming cost V 0 bases and J 12 bases; bases outside gene matches: 5. This CDR3 region has 14 residues. CDR3 bases: TGTGCCAGCAGCTTAGCTTCTAGCGGGGGCTTGCAGTTCTTC. It encodes CASSLASSGGLQFF.

The chain employs TRBV30 and TRBJ2-3; D unclear. The CDR3 consists of 10 residues. Germline assignment: CDR1 GTSNPN and CDR2 SVGIG (reference sequence). Trimming left V 5 bases short and J 6 bases short, with 6 bases between. CDR3 protein: CAWGLDTQYF. In DNA, the CDR3 is TGTGCCTGGGGCCTCGATACGCAGTATTTT.

V is TRBV2 and J is TRBJ2-3; D is unclear. CDR1 is SNHLY and CDR2 is FYNNEI in the germline V gene. V gave up 6 bases and J gave up 2 bases, with 9 bases separating them. The CDR3 has 13 amino acids. The CDR3 coding sequence is TGTGCCAGCAGCCCCGAGCCCACAGATACGCAGTATTTT. It translates to CASSPEPTDTQYF.

In its sample, this clone was seen once. The chain combines TRBV7-9 with TRBJ2-7; no clear D gene. In germline, CDR1 is SEHNR, CDR2 FQNEAQ (reference sequence). This CDR3 spans 13 amino acids. The ends were cut back, 1 base at V and 6 bases at J, with 10 bases in the middle. CDR3 protein: CASSLESQSEQYF. Here the CDR3 DNA reads TGTGCCAGCAGCTTAGAATCACAAAGCGAGCAGTACTTC.

This clone has a handful of counts. The rearrangement links TRBV7-8 to TRBJ1-5; possibly TRBD1 for D (5 bases). Germline V lookup: CDR1 SGHVS, CDR2 FQNEAQ. The CDR3 spans 16 residues. V was cut by 5 bases and J by 6 bases, with 20 bases left in between. The CDR3 DNA sequence: TGTGCCAGCAGCATACTCCGGGACTCAAGAGTTCAGCCCCAGCATTTT. Its protein is CASSILRDSRVQPQHF. The full variable domain, with the rest looked up from reference TRBV7-8 and TRBJ1-5, is GAGVSQSPRYKVAKRGQDVALRCDPISGHVSLFWYQQALGQGPEFLTYFQNEAQLDKSGLPSDRFFAERPEGSVSTLKIQRTQQEDSAVYLCASSILRDSRVQPQHFGDGTRLSIL.

The gene calls are TRBV11-2 and TRBJ1-3; 7 positions match TRBD1. Germline-derived CDR1 and CDR2 are SGHAT and FQNNGV. The junction had 9 bases not matched to a gene; V was cut back by 5 bases and J by 2 bases. This CDR3 comprises 16 residues. Here the CDR3 reads CASSGQARGAGNTIYF. The DNA for the CDR3 is TGTGCCAGCAGCGGACAGGCCAGGGGGGCTGGAAACACCATATATTTT.

The chain joins TRBV2 to TRBJ2-7, with TRBD2 identical over 7 bases. This CDR3 region has 15 residues. The V segment lost 4 bases and the J segment 0 bases; nucleotides outside the gene matches: 6. Germline V lookup: CDR1 SNHLY, CDR2 FYNNEI. The CDR3 DNA sequence: TGTGCCAGCAGTGGGGAGGGCCCGAGCTCCTACGAGCAGTACTTC. Protein product: CASSGEGPSSYEQYF.

The chain uses TRBV6-5 and TRBJ2-6; possible D gene TRBD2, 7 bases. With 0 bases removed from V and 4 bases from J, the gap between germline ends came to 10 bases. Germline assignment: CDR1 MNHEY and CDR2 SVGAGI. This CDR3 spans 16 amino acids. CDR3 coding DNA: TGTGCCAGCAGTTACTCGCGGGGGCTCGGGGCCAACGTCCTGACTTTC. Protein product: CASSYSRGLGANVLTF.

The V call is TRBV3-1 (or the pseudogene TRBV3-2), the J call TRBJ1-5, with unresolved D. CDR3 length equals 14 residues. The V end was cut by 4 bases, the J end by 4 bases, with 11 bases between. Germline loops: CDR1 LGHDT, CDR2 YNNKEL (reference sequence). The CDR3 reads CASSPMSANQPQHF. In DNA, the CDR3 is TGTGCCAGCAGCCCCATGAGTGCAAATCAGCCCCAGCATTTT.